The text below deals with one T cell receptor (beta chain). Which antigen it targets is not known. The input lacks base qualities; no much larger clone sits a single base away. The sample is drawn from a study of CD8+ T cells in alopecia areata (dated by TCRdb to the late 2010s). The study in broad terms: Treated patients were enrolled in an open-label pilot trial of oral tofacitinib at 5 to 10 mg twice daily for moderate-to-severe alopecia areata. Patients received tofacitinib for 6 to 18 months and were then followed off drug for 6 months to check for delayed response and recurrence. Patients on tofacitinib were biopsied at baseline and after 4 and 24 weeks of treatment, and several of the patients also had a later scalp biopsy. The study used high-throughput TCRbeta sequencing to examine T cell clonal expansion in alopecia areata, in both the C3H/HeJ mouse model and human patients. Scalp clonality was compared across normal scalp (n=4), patchy alopecia areata scalp (n=8), and alopecia totalis/universalis scalp (n=8). In treated patients, disease severity was measured using the SALT score, which gives the percentage of scalp surface area affected. TCRbeta CDR3 regions were amplified by immunoSEQ multiplex PCR with 35 Vbeta forward and 13 Jbeta reverse primers. Human TCRbeta sequencing covered scalp tissue and sorted CD4+ and CD8+ peripheral blood T cells from patchy and totalis/universalis alopecia areata patients and healthy controls. The RNA source kit depended on sample type: the PAXgene miRNA kit for fixed scalp, the miRNeasy kit for PBMCs, and the RNeasy kit for mouse skin. The paper's findings and limits, for the study overall: Unlike mouse skin, which is dominated by gammadelta T cells, normal human skin has resident alphabeta T cells that are also sequenced, and this complicates analysis of the scalp TCR repertoire. Because the treated cohort was small and had just a single nonresponder, larger studies are needed to establish links between baseline CD8+ expansion and response. Shared TCR sequences between patients were less evident than in mice, which may be partly attributable to HLA diversity in the patient population. With tofacitinib, both scalp clonality and the number of expanded CD8+ clones among the top 100 scalp clones went down significantly. During tofacitinib treatment, many expanded lesional clones remained in scalp and blood, and this persistence may partly explain relapse after treatment is stopped. Compared with normal scalp, lesional scalp, particularly in alopecia totalis/universalis, had higher clonality and more expanded CD8+ clones, which suggests antigenic drive.

The library was prepared using the immunoSEQ multiplex PCR assay. RNA was extracted from all samples and reverse transcribed into cDNA as template for TCR sequencing. First-strand cDNA was synthesized using SuperScript III with a 2:1 mix of oligo-dT and random hexamers. Amplification bias was assessed with a synthetic immune receptor repertoire, and residual bias was removed computationally. As for how the authors treated the data: Raw reads were preprocessed to remove errors, and CDR3 was defined according to IMGT conventions as the region from the conserved cysteine to phenylalanine. Clonality was computed by normalizing Shannon entropy by log2 of the number of productive unique TCRs and subtracting the result from 1. Whether each scalp clone was CD4 or CD8 was inferred by checking scalp TCRbeta sequences against the CD4 and CD8 repertoires from sorted blood. The clones in this table, taken by TCRdb from immuneACCESS, are in-frame only. Not every clone is retained; where verified, under half of the shortfall comes from an unresolved V gene, and the cause of the rest is unknown. That table is the source of V, J and clone size, and D and trimming were worked out from the DNA. The sample table holds about 210,000 clones, of which around 65% were seen once. The ten largest make up 4% to 5% of the sample.

The CDR3 spans 14 residues, from the cysteine through the phenylalanine. Only CDR3 DNA is held: 42 bases, read in frame from base 1. Looking up the germline V gene yields CDR1 MNHEY and CDR2 SVGAGI. V is shortened by 6 bases, J by 1 base, and the region joining them spans 12 bases. What this sample's time point label stands for: around 28 days on oral tofacitinib. In the paper's terms, the treatment or condition label means: oral pan-JAK inhibitor, 5-10 mg twice daily. Peripheral blood and lesional scalp punch biopsies were obtained from patients with alopecia areata. PBMCs were separated by density centrifugation and stained for CD3, CD4 and CD8, after which CD4+ and CD8+ T cells were sorted on a FACSAria.

The V and J segments used are TRBV6-5 and TRBJ1-1, with a weak D call of TRBD1 (5 bases match). Sequencing used CD4+ T cells sorted from blood, obtained at week 4, from a patient treated with tofacitinib. The sequence derives from a human donor with alopecia areata. In nucleotides, the sequence is TGTGCCAGCAGCCCGGGACGGAGGAACACTGAAGCTTTCTTT. It is translated as CASSPGRRNTEAFF.